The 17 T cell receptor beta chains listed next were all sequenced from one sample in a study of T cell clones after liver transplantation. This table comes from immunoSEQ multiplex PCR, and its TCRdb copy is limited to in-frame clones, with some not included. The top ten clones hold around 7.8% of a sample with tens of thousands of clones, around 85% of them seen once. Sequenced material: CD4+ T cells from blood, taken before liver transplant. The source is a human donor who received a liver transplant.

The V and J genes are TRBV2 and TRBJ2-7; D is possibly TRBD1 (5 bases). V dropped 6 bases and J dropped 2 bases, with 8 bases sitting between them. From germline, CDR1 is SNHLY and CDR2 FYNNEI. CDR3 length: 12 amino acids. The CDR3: CASRTVTYEQYF. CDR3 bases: TGTGCCAGCAGGACAGTCACCTACGAGCAGTACTTC.

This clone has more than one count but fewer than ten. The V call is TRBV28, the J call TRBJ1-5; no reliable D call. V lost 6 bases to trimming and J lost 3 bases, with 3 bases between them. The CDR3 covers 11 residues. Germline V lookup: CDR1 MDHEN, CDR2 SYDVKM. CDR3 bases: TGTGCCAGCAGAACCAATCAGCCCCAGCATTTT. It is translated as CASRTNQPQHF.

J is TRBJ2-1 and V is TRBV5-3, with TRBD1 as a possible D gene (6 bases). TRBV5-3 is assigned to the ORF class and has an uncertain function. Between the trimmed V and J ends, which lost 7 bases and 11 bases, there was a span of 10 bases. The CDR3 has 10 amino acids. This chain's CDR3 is CARGTGKQFF. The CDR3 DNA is TGTGCCAGAGGAACAGGGAAGCAGTTCTTC.

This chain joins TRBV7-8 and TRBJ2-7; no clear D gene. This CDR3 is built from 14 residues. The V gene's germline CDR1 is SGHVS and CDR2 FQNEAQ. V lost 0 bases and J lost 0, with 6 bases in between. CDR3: CASSLALPSYEQYF. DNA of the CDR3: TGTGCCAGCAGCTTAGCCCTACCCTCCTACGAGCAGTACTTC. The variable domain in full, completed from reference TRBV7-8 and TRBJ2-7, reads GAGVSQSPRYKVAKRGQDVALRCDPISGHVSLFWYQQALGQGPEFLTYFQNEAQLDKSGLPSDRFFAERPEGSVSTLKIQRTQQEDSAVYLCASSLALPSYEQYFGPGTRLTVT.

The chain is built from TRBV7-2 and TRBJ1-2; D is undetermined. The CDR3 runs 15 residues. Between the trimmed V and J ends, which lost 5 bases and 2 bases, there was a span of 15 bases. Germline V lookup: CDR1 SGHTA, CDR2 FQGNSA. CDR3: CASSPGRARNYGYTF. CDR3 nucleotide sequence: TGTGCCAGCAGCCCAGGCCGGGCGAGAAACTATGGCTACACCTTC.

CDR3 nucleotides: TGTGCCTGGACTATAAGGACCCAAGAGACCCAGTACTTC. Its protein product is CAWTIRTQETQYF. The chain uses TRBV30 and TRBJ2-5, with unresolved D. V shed 4 bases and J shed 1 base, with 10 bases lying between them. CDR3 length equals 13 residues. Germline CDR1 GTSNPN, CDR2 SVGIG (reference sequence). Full variable domain (missing parts from reference TRBV30 and TRBJ2-5): SQTIHQWPATLVQPVGSPLSLECTVEGTSNPNLYWYRQAAGRGLQLLFYSVGIGQISSEVPQNLSASRPQDRQFILSSKKLLLSDSGFYLCAWTIRTQETQYFGPGTRLLVL.

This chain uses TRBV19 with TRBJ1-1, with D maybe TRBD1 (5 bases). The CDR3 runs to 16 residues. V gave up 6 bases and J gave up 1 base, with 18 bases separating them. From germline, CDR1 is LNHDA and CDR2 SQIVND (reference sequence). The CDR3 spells CASRRGSESWNTEAFF. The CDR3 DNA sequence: TGTGCCAGTAGGCGGGGCAGCGAAAGCTGGAACACTGAAGCTTTCTTT.

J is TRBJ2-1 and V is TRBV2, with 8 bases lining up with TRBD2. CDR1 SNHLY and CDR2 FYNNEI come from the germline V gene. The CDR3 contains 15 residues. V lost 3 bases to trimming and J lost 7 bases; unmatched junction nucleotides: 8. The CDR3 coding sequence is TGTGCCAGCAGTGATAGAATAGCGGGACGAAATGAGCAGTTCTTC. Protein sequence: CASSDRIAGRNEQFF.

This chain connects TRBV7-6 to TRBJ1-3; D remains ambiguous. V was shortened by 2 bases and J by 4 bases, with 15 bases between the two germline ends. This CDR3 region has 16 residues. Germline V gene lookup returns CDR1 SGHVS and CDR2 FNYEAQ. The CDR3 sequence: CASSLLTTETGNTIYF. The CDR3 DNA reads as TGTGCCAGCAGCTTACTAACTACAGAGACCGGAAACACCATATATTTT. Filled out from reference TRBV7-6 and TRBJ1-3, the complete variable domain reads GAGVSQSPRYKVTKRGQDVALRCDPISGHVSLYWYRQALGQGPEFLTYFNYEAQQDKSGLPNDRFSAERPEGSISTLTIQRTEQRDSAMYRCASSLLTTETGNTIYFGEGSWLTVV.

In nucleotides, the CDR3 is TGTGCCAGCAGTTATTCGACAGGGGAAGGTTCACCCCTCCACTTT. Translated, it gives CASSYSTGEGSPLHF. The V call is TRBV6-6, the J call TRBJ1-6; 8 nucleotides agree with TRBD1. With 3 bases clipped from V and 9 bases from J, the junction kept 7 bases outside the gene matches. This CDR3 is 15 amino acids long. The V gene's germline CDR1 is MNHNY and CDR2 SVGAGI (reference sequence).

CDR3 in DNA: TGTGCCAGCAGCGAAACAGGGAGCGCAGATACGCAGTATTTT. This gives the protein CASSETGSADTQYF. The chain has TRBV7-9 and TRBJ2-3, with TRBD1 as a possible D gene (6 bases). The germline CDR1 and CDR2 sequences are SEHNR and FQNEAQ (reference sequence). This CDR3 spans 14 amino acids. Trimming took off 5 bases at V and 4 bases at J, with 13 bases between the two ends.

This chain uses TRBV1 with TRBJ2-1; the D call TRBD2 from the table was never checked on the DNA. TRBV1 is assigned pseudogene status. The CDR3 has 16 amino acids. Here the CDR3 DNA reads TGCACCAGCAGCCTGCACCGGCGGCGGGAGGTTAATGAGCAGTTCTTC. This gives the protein CTSSLHRRREVNEQFF.

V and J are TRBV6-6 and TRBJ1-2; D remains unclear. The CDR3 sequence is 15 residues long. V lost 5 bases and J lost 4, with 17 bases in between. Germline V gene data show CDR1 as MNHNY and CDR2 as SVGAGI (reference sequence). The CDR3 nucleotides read TGTGCCAGCAGTGGGAGCGCGAGAAGCCCCTATGGCTACACCTTC. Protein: CASSGSARSPYGYTF.

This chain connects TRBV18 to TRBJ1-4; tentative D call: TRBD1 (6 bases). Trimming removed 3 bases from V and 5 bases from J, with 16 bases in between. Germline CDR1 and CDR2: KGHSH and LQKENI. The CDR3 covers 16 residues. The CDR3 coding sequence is TGTGCCAGCTCACCGTCTCAGGGGCCCTCGAATGAAAAACTGTTTTTT. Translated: CASSPSQGPSNEKLFF.

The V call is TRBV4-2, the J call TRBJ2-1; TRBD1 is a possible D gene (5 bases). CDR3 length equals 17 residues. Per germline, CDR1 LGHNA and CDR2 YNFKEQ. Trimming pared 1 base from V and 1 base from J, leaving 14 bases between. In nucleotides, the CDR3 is TGTGCCAGCAGCCAAGGGGTTGGACAACTATCCTACAATGAGCAGTTCTTC. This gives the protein CASSQGVGQLSYNEQFF.

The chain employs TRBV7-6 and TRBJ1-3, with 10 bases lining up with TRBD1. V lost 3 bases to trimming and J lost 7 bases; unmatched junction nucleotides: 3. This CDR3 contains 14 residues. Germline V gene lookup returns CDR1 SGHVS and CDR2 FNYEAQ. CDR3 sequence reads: CASSLTGGGNTIYF. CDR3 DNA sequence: TGTGCCAGCAGCTTGACAGGGGGCGGGAACACCATATATTTT.

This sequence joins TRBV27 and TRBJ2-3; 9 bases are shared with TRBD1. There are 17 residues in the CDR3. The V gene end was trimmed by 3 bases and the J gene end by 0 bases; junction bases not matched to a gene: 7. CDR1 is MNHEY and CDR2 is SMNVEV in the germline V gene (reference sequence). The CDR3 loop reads CASSFLGTGISTDTQYF. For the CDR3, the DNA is TGTGCCAGCAGTTTTCTTGGGACAGGGATTAGCACAGATACGCAGTATTTT.